Included here is one TCR beta chain sequence, with context. This CDR3 contains 14 residues. The germline V and J ends were trimmed by 4 bases and 4 bases, with 14 bases remaining between them. CDR1 is SGDLS and CDR2 is YYNGEE in the germline V gene. The study quantified FFPE tumor DNA with amplified housekeeping genes. Clones were read by immunoSEQ multiplex PCR, and TCRdb kept only the in-frame ones, dropping some. The table records just over 35,000 clones, 35% to 40% of them present only once. The data were obtained in a study of PD-L1 blockade in urothelial cancer. Study-wide background: The patients first took atezolizumab around 2014, receiving 1,200 mg intravenously every 3 weeks. For tumor samples, the recorded median T cell count was roughly 1,500.

The gene calls are TRBV9 and TRBJ1-2, with a weak D call TRBD1 (5 bases). The specimen was tumor tissue, collected before atezolizumab (anti-PD-L1) treatment. The TCR comes from a man aged 60 to 69 with urothelial cancer. The CDR3 DNA follows: TGTGCCAGCAGCCCACAGAGGGACCTCTATGGCTACACCTTC. This codes for CASSPQRDLYGYTF.